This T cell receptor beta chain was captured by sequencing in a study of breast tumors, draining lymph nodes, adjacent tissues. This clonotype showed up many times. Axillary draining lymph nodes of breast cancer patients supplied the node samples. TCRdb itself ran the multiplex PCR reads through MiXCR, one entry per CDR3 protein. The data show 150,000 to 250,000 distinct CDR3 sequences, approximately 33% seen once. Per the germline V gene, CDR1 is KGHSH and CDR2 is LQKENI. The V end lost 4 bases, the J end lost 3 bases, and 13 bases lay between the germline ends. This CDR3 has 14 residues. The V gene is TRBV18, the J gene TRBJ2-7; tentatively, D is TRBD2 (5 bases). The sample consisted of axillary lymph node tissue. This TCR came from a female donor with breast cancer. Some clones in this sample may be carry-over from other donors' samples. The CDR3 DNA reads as TGTGCCAGCTCACAAGGTCCGGAGGACTACGAGCAGTACTTC. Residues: CASSQGPEDYEQYF.